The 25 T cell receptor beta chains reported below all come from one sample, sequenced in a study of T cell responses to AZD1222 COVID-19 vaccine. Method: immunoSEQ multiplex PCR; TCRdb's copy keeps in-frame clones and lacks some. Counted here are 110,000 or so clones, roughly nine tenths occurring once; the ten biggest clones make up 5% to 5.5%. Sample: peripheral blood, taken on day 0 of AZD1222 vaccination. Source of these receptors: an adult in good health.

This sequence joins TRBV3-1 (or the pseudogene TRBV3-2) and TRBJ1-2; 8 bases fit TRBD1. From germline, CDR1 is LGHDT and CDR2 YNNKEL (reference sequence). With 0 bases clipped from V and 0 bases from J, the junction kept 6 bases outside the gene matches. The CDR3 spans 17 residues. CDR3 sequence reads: CASSQEVGQASNYGYTF. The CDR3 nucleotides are TGTGCCAGCAGCCAAGAGGTGGGACAGGCTTCTAACTATGGCTACACCTTC.

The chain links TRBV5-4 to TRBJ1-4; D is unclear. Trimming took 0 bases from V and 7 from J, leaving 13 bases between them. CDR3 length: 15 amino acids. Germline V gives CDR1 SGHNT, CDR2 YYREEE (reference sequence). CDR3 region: CASSLDGDYGEKLFF. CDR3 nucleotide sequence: TGTGCCAGCAGCTTGGATGGGGATTACGGTGAAAAACTGTTTTTT.

This chain's CDR3 is CARSRLTEAFF. The CDR3, as DNA: TGTGCCAGAAGCCGGCTCACTGAAGCTTTCTTT. The V call is TRBV5-3, the J call TRBJ1-1; no clear D. TRBV5-3 is recorded as an ORF, its role being uncertain. V lost 4 bases and J lost 4, with 5 bases in between. This CDR3 has 11 residues.

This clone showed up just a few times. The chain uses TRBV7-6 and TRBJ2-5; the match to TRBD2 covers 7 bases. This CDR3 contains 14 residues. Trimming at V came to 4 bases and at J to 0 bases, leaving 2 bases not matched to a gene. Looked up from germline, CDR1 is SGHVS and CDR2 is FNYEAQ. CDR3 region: CASSWSGNQETQYF. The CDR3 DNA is TGTGCCAGCAGCTGGAGCGGGAACCAAGAGACCCAGTACTTC.

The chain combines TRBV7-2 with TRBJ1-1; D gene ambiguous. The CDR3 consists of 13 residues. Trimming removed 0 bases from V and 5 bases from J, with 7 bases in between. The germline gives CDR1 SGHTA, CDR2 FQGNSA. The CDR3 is CASSLAVGTEAFF. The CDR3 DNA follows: TGTGCCAGCAGCTTAGCTGTGGGAACTGAAGCTTTCTTT.

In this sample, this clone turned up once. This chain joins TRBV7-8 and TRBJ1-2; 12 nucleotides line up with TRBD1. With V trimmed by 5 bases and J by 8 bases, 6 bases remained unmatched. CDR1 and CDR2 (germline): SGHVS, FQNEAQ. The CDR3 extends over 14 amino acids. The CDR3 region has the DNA TGTGCCAGCAGCCCGGGGACAGGGGGCACGGGCTACACCTTC. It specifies CASSPGTGGTGYTF. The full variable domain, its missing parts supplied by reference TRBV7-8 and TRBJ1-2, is GAGVSQSPRYKVAKRGQDVALRCDPISGHVSLFWYQQALGQGPEFLTYFQNEAQLDKSGLPSDRFFAERPEGSVSTLKIQRTQQEDSAVYLCASSPGTGGTGYTFGSGTRLTVV.

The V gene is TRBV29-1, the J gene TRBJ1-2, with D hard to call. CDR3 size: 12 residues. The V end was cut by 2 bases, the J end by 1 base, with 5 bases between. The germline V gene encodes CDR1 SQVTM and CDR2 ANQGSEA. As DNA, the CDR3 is TGCAGCGTTGAAATACGTAACTATGGCTACACCTTC. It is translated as CSVEIRNYGYTF.

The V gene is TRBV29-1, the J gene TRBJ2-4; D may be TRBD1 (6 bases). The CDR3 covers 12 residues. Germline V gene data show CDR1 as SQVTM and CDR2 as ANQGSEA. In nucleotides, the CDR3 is TGCAGATGGGGACACCTAAAAAACATTCAGTACTTC. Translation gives CRWGHLKNIQYF.

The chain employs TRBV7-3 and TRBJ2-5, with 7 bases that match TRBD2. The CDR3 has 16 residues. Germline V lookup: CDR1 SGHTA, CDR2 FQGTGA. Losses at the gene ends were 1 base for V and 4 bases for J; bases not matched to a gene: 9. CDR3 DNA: TGTGCCAGCAGCTTAAATGGCGGGGGAGCCCCAGAGACCCAGTACTTC. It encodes CASSLNGGGAPETQYF. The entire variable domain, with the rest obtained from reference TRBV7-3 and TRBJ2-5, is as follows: GAGVSQTPSNKVTEKGKYVELRCDPISGHTALYWYRQSLGQGPEFLIYFQGTGAADDSGLPNDRFFAVRPEGSVSTLKIQRTERGDSAVYLCASSLNGGGAPETQYFGPGTRLLVL.

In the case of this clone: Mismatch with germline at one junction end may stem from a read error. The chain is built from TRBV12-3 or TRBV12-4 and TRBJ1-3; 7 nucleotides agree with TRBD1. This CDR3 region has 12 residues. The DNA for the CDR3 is TGTGCCAGCAGTCGGGATGACAGGGTACTAAGGTTT. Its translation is CASSRDDRVLRF.

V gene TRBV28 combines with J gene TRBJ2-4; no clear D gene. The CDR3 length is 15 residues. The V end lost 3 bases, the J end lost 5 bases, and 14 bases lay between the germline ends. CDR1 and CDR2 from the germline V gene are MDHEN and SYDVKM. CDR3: CASSFPRLSENIQYF. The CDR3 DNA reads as TGTGCCAGCAGTTTCCCCAGGCTGTCAGAAAACATTCAGTACTTC.

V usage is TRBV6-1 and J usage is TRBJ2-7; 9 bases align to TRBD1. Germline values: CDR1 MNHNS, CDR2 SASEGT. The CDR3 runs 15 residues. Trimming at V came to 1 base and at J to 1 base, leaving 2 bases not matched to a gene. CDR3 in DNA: TGTGCCAGCAGTGAAGTTGGACAGGGGTCCTACGAGCAGTACTTC. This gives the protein CASSEVGQGSYEQYF.

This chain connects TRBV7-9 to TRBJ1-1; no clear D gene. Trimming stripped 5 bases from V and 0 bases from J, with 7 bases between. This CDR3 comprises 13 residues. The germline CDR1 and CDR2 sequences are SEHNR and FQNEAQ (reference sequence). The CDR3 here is CASSAQLNTEAFF. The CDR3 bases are TGTGCCAGCAGCGCTCAGTTGAACACTGAAGCTTTCTTT.

This chain's CDR3 is CASSFSGSVYNEQFF. CDR3 sequence (DNA): TGTGCCAGCAGCTTTAGCGGGAGTGTGTACAATGAGCAGTTCTTC. The chain couples TRBV7-2 to TRBJ2-1, with 9 positions matching TRBD2. The CDR3 length is 15 residues. Trimming removed 3 bases from V and 4 bases from J; junction bases left unmatched: 4. CDR1 is SGHTA, CDR2 FQGNSA, per germline.

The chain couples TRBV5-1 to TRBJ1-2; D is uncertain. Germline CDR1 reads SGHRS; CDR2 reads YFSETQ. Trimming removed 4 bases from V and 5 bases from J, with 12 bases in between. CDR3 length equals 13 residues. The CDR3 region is CASSPEGKYGYTF. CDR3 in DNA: TGCGCCAGCAGCCCCGAGGGAAAGTATGGCTACACCTTC.

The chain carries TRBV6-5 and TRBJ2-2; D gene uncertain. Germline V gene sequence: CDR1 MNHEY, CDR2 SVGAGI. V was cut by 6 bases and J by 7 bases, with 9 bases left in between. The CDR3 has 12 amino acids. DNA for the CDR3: TGTGCCAGCAGGAAAGTTATCGGGGAGCTGTTTTTT. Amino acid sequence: CASRKVIGELFF.

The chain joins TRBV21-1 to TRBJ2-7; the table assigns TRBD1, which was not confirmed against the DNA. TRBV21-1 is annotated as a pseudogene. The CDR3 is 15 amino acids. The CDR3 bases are TGTGCCAGCAGCGACCCGGGACAGGGTGACTACGAGCAGTACTTC. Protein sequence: CASSDPGQGDYEQYF.

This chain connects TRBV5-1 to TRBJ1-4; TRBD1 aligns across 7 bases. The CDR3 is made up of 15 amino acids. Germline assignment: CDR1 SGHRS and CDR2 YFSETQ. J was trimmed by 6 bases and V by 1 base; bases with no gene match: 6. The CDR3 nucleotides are TGCGCCAGCAGCTTGAGACAGGGTTCCTATGAAAAACTGTTTTTT. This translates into CASSLRQGSYEKLFF. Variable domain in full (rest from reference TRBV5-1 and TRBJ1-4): KAGVTQTPRYLIKTRGQQVTLSCSPISGHRSVSWYQQTPGQGLQFLFEYFSETQRNKGNFPGRFSGRQFSNSRSEMNVSTLELGDSALYLCASSLRQGSYEKLFFGSGTQLSVL.

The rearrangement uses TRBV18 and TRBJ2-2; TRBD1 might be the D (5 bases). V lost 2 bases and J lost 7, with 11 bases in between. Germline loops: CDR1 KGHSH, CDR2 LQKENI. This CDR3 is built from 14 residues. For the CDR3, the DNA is TGTGCCAGCTCACCATCAGGGATCTACGGGGAGCTGTTTTTT. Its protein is CASSPSGIYGELFF.

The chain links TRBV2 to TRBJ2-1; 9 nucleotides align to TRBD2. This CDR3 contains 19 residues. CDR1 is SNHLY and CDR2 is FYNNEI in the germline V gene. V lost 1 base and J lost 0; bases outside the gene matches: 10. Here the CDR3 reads CASSEDPGLASRSYNEQFF. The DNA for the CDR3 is TGTGCCAGCAGTGAAGATCCCGGACTAGCGAGCCGCTCCTACAATGAGCAGTTCTTC.

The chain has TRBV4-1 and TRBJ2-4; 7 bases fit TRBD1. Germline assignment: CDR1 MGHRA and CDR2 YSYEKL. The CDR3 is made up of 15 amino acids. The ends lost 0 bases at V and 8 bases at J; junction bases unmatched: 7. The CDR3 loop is CASSQEYRGLDIQYF. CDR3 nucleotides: TGCGCCAGCAGCCAAGAGTACAGGGGTTTGGACATTCAGTACTTC.

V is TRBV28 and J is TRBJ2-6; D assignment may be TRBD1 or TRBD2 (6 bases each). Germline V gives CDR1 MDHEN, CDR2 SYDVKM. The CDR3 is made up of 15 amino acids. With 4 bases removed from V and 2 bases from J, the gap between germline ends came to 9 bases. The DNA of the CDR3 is TGTGCCAGCAGTTCGAGGGGGGCTGGGGCCAACGTCCTGACTTTC. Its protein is CASSSRGAGANVLTF.

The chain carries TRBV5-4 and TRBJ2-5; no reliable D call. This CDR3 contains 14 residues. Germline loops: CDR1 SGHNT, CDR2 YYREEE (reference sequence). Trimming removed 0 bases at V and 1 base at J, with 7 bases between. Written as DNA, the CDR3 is TGTGCCAGCAGCTTGGCCCTCTCCCAAGAGACCCAGTACTTC. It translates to CASSLALSQETQYF.

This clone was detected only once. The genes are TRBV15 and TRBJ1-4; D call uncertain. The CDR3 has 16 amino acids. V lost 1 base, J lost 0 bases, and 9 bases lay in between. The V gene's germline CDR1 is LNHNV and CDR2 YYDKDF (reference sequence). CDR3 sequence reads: CATSRGETTTNEKLFF. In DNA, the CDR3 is TGTGCCACCAGCAGAGGGGAGACTACAACTAATGAAAAACTGTTTTTT.

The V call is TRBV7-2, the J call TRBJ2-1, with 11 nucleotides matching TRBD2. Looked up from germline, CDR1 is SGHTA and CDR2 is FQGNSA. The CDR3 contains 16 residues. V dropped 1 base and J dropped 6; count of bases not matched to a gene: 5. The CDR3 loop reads CASSLGYSGGGNEQFF. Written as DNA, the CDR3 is TGTGCCAGCAGCTTAGGGTATAGCGGGGGGGGCAATGAGCAGTTCTTC.